Listed here are 3 T cell receptor beta chains from one sample, sequenced in a study of beta chain features in type 1 diabetes. Findings of the study overall: When Type 1 diabetes patients were examined, their TCRB CDR3s proved moderately but significantly shorter in all four CD4+ subsets.

No cognate antigen is known for these TCRs. Expressed TCRB transcripts were sequenced after all isolated RNA was converted to cDNA. The method was immunoSEQ multiplex PCR; TCRdb's version includes in-frame clones alone and lacks a portion of them. The table lists around 250,000 clones, approximately 15% of them singletons. Input material: naive CD4+ T cells from blood. All receptors come from a man aged 25-45 years with type 1 diabetes.

The V and J genes are TRBV7-9 and TRBJ2-6; 8 nucleotides line up with TRBD2. Germline CDR1 and CDR2: SEHNR and FQNEAQ (reference sequence). The CDR3 has 19 residues. J lost 0 bases, V lost 3 bases, and 10 bases had no gene match. The CDR3 loop is CASSFVTGGAASGANVLTF. CDR3 DNA: TGTGCCAGCAGCTTCGTCACCGGGGGGGCCGCCTCTGGGGCCAACGTCCTGACTTTC.

This chain links TRBV4-1 with TRBJ1-2; 7 bases fit TRBD1. V trimming: 1 base; J trimming: 6 bases; junction bases outside the gene matches: 8. Germline CDR1 MGHRA, CDR2 YSYEKL. The CDR3 sequence is 15 residues long. The CDR3 spells CASSQGGWTGDGYTF. DNA for the CDR3: TGCGCCAGCAGCCAAGGGGGTTGGACAGGAGATGGCTACACCTTC.

V is TRBV7-9 and J is TRBJ1-2, with D possibly being TRBD1 (6 bases). Trimming left V 5 bases short and J 10 bases short, with 17 bases between. The CDR3 is made up of 13 amino acids. Looked up from germline, CDR1 is SEHNR and CDR2 is FQNEAQ (reference sequence). Here the CDR3 DNA reads TGTGCCAGCAGCAATCAGCAGGGGCTTGACTACACCTTC. Its protein is CASSNQQGLDYTF.